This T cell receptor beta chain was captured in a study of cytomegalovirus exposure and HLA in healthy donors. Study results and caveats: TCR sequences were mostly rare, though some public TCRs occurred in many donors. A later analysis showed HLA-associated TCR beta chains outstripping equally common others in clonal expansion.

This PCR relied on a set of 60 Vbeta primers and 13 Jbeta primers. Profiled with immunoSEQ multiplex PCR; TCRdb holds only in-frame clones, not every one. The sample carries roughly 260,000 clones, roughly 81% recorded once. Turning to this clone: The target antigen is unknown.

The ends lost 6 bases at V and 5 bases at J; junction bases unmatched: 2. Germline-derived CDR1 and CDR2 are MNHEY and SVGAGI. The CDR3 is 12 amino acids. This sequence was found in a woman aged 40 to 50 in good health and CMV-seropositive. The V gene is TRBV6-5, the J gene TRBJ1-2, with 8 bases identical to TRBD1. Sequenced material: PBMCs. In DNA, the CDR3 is TGTGCCAGCAGGGACAGGGCGTATGGCTACACCTTC. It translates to CASRDRAYGYTF.